A single sample gave rise to the 11 T cell receptor beta chains below, sequenced in a study of blood T cell repertoires in COVID-19. Using immunoSEQ multiplex PCR, the repertoire was profiled, and TCRdb retains in-frame clones only, with some absent. The sample consists of approximately 140,000 clones, around 88% of them appearing once. Material for sequencing was peripheral blood. These receptors were collected from a woman aged 60-75 years with acute or convalescent COVID-19.

In its sample, this clone was seen a few times. The CDR3 DNA follows: TGTGCCAGCAGCGTGTTAGCGGGGGGGGCCAATGAGCAGTTCTTC. This gives the protein CASSVLAGGANEQFF. V gene TRBV9 combines with J gene TRBJ2-1, with 11 bases matching TRBD2. V trimming: 2 bases; J trimming: 6 bases; junction bases outside the gene matches: 4. The CDR3 has 15 residues. Germline V gene lookup returns CDR1 SGDLS and CDR2 YYNGEE.

V is TRBV7-3 and J is TRBJ2-1; the match to TRBD2 covers 8 bases. The germline V gene has CDR1 SGHTA and CDR2 FQGTGA. This CDR3 comprises 15 residues. The J segment lost 7 bases and the V segment lost 5 bases, leaving 10 bases of the junction unmatched. The CDR3 region is CASSRRGGIGNEQFF. CDR3 DNA: TGTGCCAGCAGCCGACGGGGGGGCATTGGAAATGAGCAGTTCTTC.

The chain recombines TRBV9 with TRBJ1-6; 7 positions match TRBD1. The germline gives CDR1 SGDLS, CDR2 YYNGEE. The CDR3 sequence is 16 residues long. After removal of 0 bases from V and 7 bases from J, the junction contained 7 bases not matched to a gene. CDR3: CASSVGARGRNSPLHF. The DNA of the CDR3 is TGTGCCAGCAGCGTAGGTGCAAGGGGGCGGAATTCACCCCTCCACTTT.

The V and J genes are TRBV28 and TRBJ2-7, with a tentative D call TRBD1 (6 bases). CDR1 MDHEN and CDR2 SYDVKM come from the germline V gene. Trimming took 3 bases from V and 0 from J, leaving 9 bases between them. This CDR3 is 14 amino acids long. CDR3 DNA: TGTGCCAGCAGTTTTGGCAGGGGCTCCTACGAGCAGTACTTC. It is translated as CASSFGRGSYEQYF.

V is TRBV28 and J is TRBJ2-5; 8 bases fit TRBD1. Germline-derived CDR1 and CDR2 are MDHEN and SYDVKM. The CDR3 sequence is 13 residues long. V was pared by 6 bases and J by 4 bases, with 4 bases of the junction left unmatched. DNA for the CDR3: TGTGCCAGCAGCAACGGACAGGGAGAGACCCAGTACTTC. Translation: CASSNGQGETQYF.

This clone appeared a few times. The V call is TRBV28, the J call TRBJ2-7; D might be TRBD1 (6 bases). The V end was cut by 0 bases, the J end by 5 bases, with 14 bases between. This CDR3 has 15 amino acids. CDR1 and CDR2 from the germline V gene are MDHEN and SYDVKM. The CDR3 DNA sequence: TGTGCCAGCAGTTTATGGGGGGCCGCTCTTCACGAGCAGTACTTC. Translating it yields CASSLWGAALHEQYF. Full variable domain (remainder filled in from reference TRBV28 and TRBJ2-7): DVKVTQSSRYLVKRTGEKVFLECVQDMDHENMFWYRQDPGLGLRLIYFSYDVKMKEKGDIPEGYSVSREKKERFSLILESASTNQTSMYLCASSLWGAALHEQYFGPGTRLTVT.

This chain joins TRBV4-2 and TRBJ2-3; D gene unclear. V was shortened by 0 bases and J by 3 bases, with 13 bases between the two germline ends. This CDR3 spans 16 amino acids. In germline, CDR1 is LGHNA, CDR2 YNFKEQ. The chain's CDR3 is CASSQDHGGVTDTQYF. CDR3 bases: TGTGCCAGCAGCCAAGACCATGGCGGAGTAACAGATACGCAGTATTTT.

CDR3 sequence reads: CASSPVDRAAGELFF. CDR3 nucleotide sequence: TGTGCCAGCTCACCCGTGGACAGGGCGGCCGGGGAGCTGTTTTTT. This sequence joins TRBV18 and TRBJ2-2, with TRBD1 matching over 8 bases. V gave up 3 bases and J gave up 6 bases; unmatched junction bases: 6. CDR1 is KGHSH and CDR2 is LQKENI in the germline V gene. The CDR3 totals 15 residues.

V and J are TRBV7-5 and TRBJ1-2. TRBV7-5 is tagged as a pseudogene. CDR3 size: 15 residues. CDR3 protein: CARSLGRGCNYGYTF. The CDR3 DNA reads TGTGCCAGAAGCTTAGGTCGCGGTTGTAACTATGGCTACACCTTC.

V gene TRBV5-1 combines with J gene TRBJ2-3, with 10 bases identical to TRBD1. CDR3 length: 15 amino acids. Germline V CDR1 and CDR2: SGHRS, YFSETQ. Losses at the gene ends were 8 bases for V and 4 bases for J; bases not matched to a gene: 10. This chain's CDR3 is CASTRQGAMADTQYF. CDR3 coding DNA: TGCGCCAGTACCCGACAGGGGGCCATGGCAGATACGCAGTATTTT.

The J gene is TRBJ1-1, the V gene TRBV19; 9 bases match TRBD1. Per germline, CDR1 LNHDA and CDR2 SQIVND (reference sequence). The CDR3 is 14 amino acids. Trimming at V came to 2 bases and at J to 6 bases, leaving 4 bases not matched to a gene. For the CDR3, the DNA is TGTGCCAGTAGTATAAAAACAGGGGGCCCTGAAGCTTTCTTT. Translated, it gives CASSIKTGGPEAFF.